This entry lists 32 T cell receptor beta chains sequenced from one sample in a study of blood T cell repertoires in COVID-19 (dated by TCRdb to about 2020). The library relied on the immunoSEQ multiplex PCR assay. Sourced from immuneACCESS, this table was stored by TCRdb with only in-frame sequences that have V and J called. A share of the clones is absent; for the studies checked, an unresolved V gene accounts for under half, and the remainder has no known explanation. The sample table shows roughly 700,000 clones, and 85% to 90% are seen once. In total, the top ten clones hold about 0.26% of the sample. Sequenced material: peripheral blood. The source is a woman aged 18-29 years with acute or convalescent COVID-19.

J is TRBJ1-1 and V is TRBV6-6; D not resolved. V was cut by 0 bases and J by 1 base, with 6 bases left in between. The CDR3 length is 14 residues. Germline CDR1 MNHNY, CDR2 SVGAGI (reference sequence). The CDR3 coding sequence is TGTGCCAGCAGTTACTCACGAGAGAACACTGAAGCTTTCTTT. This sequence encodes CASSYSRENTEAFF.

This chain joins TRBV4-1 and TRBJ2-1; 11 bases are a match to TRBD2. Germline CDR1 and CDR2: MGHRA and YSYEKL. The V segment lost 8 bases and the J segment 7 bases; nucleotides outside the gene matches: 10. This CDR3 is built from 15 residues. The CDR3: CASAVLAGGGNEQFF. The CDR3 nucleotides read TGCGCCAGCGCGGTTCTAGCGGGGGGCGGGAATGAGCAGTTCTTC.

V gene TRBV6-2 or TRBV6-3 combines with J gene TRBJ2-1; 11 bases fit TRBD2. Germline CDR1 is MNHEY and CDR2 is SVGEGT. V lost 5 bases, J lost 4 bases, and 4 bases stayed unmatched. The CDR3 runs 15 residues. CDR3 in amino acids: CASSPGLAAYNEQFF. The DNA of the CDR3 is TGTGCCAGCAGTCCGGGACTAGCGGCGTACAATGAGCAGTTCTTC.

This clone was seen just once. The CDR3 DNA sequence: TGTGCCAGCAGCAGGGGGACCTATAGCAATCAGCCCCAGCATTTT. Translated: CASSRGTYSNQPQHF. The chain links TRBV6-2 or TRBV6-3 to TRBJ1-5; 7 bases are a match to TRBD1. The V segment lost 6 bases and the J segment 0 bases; nucleotides outside the gene matches: 5. The germline V gene has CDR1 MNHEY and CDR2 SVGEGT. The CDR3 contains 15 residues.

V and J are TRBV5-8 and TRBJ1-3; 9 nucleotides line up with TRBD1. V lost 3 bases to trimming and J lost 0 bases; unmatched junction nucleotides: 1. Germline-derived CDR1 and CDR2 are SGHTS and YDEGEE. CDR3 size: 15 residues. The CDR3: CASSWDRVSGNTIYF. The CDR3 coding sequence is TGTGCCAGCAGCTGGGACAGGGTCTCTGGAAACACCATATATTTT.

The chain joins TRBV6-5 to TRBJ1-2, with D possibly TRBD1 on 5 matching bases. The CDR3 consists of 11 residues. Germline V gene data show CDR1 as MNHEY and CDR2 as SVGAGI. DNA of the CDR3: TGTGCAGCTCGCAGGGCTCATGGCTACACCTTC. Translation: CAARRAHGYTF.

The gene calls are TRBV24-1 and TRBJ2-7; 8 bases align to TRBD1. Germline lookup yields CDR1 KGHDR and CDR2 SFDVKD. V gave up 3 bases and J gave up 6 bases; unmatched junction bases: 9. The CDR3 consists of 15 residues. The CDR3 here is CATSDPGQGRSEQYF. In DNA form, the CDR3 reads TGTGCCACCAGTGATCCCGGACAGGGACGGAGCGAGCAGTACTTC.

V gene TRBV28 combines with J gene TRBJ2-1; 8 bases fit TRBD2. The germline V gene has CDR1 MDHEN and CDR2 SYDVKM. CDR3 size: 14 residues. The V gene end was trimmed by 4 bases and the J gene end by 9 bases; junction bases not matched to a gene: 8. Here the CDR3 reads CASSWGLVGAEQFF. CDR3 in DNA: TGTGCCAGCAGTTGGGGACTAGTCGGGGCTGAGCAGTTCTTC. Complete variable domain (other parts from reference TRBV28 and TRBJ2-1): DVKVTQSSRYLVKRTGEKVFLECVQDMDHENMFWYRQDPGLGLRLIYFSYDVKMKEKGDIPEGYSVSREKKERFSLILESASTNQTSMYLCASSWGLVGAEQFFGPGTRLTVL.

This clone came up a few times. CDR3 amino acids: CASSANQWRGNTIYF. The CDR3 region has the DNA TGTGCCAGCAGCGCGAATCAGTGGAGAGGAAACACCATATATTTT. The rearrangement uses TRBV25-1 and TRBJ1-3, with D unclear. With 6 bases removed from V and 4 bases from J, the gap between germline ends came to 16 bases. The CDR3 consists of 15 residues. Germline loops: CDR1 MGHDK, CDR2 SYGVNS.

The chain joins TRBV6-5 to TRBJ1-2, with unresolved D. CDR3 length: 15 amino acids. The ends were cut back, 6 bases at V and 7 bases at J, with 21 bases in the middle. Germline V CDR1 and CDR2: MNHEY, SVGAGI. CDR3 DNA: TGTGCCAGCAGGACGGAGGGTTTGGCTTTACGTGGCTACACCTTC. Amino acids: CASRTEGLALRGYTF.

V usage is TRBV2 and J usage is TRBJ2-3; TRBD1 matches at 7 bases. Per germline, CDR1 SNHLY and CDR2 FYNNEI. This CDR3 is built from 15 residues. The J segment lost 2 bases and the V segment lost 8 bases, leaving 10 bases of the junction unmatched. The CDR3, as DNA: TGTGCCAGCTTTGGCAGGACAGGATACACAGATACGCAGTATTTT. This codes for CASFGRTGYTDTQYF.

As for this clone: A clone one base away is much larger, so this may be a read error. The chain uses TRBV9 and TRBJ1-1, with D unclear. CDR3 length equals 13 residues. Germline V gene lookup returns CDR1 SGDLS and CDR2 YYNGEE. V lost 3 bases to trimming and J lost 1 base, with 7 bases between them. The CDR3 is CASSAEGNTEAFF. The CDR3 DNA is TGTGCCAGCAGCGCTGAGGGGAACACTGAAGCTTTCTTT.

The J gene is TRBJ1-4, the V gene TRBV10-3, with D unclear. Germline CDR1 is ENHRY and CDR2 is SYGVKD. The CDR3 runs 16 residues. V was cut by 4 bases and J by 0 bases, with 12 bases left in between. CDR3 region: CAISVEQLATNEKLFF. Written as DNA, the CDR3 is TGTGCCATCAGTGTTGAACAGCTTGCAACTAATGAAAAACTGTTTTTT.

This clone came up a few times. The chain employs TRBV19 and TRBJ2-6; no clear D. V was pared by 2 bases and J by 0 bases, with 11 bases between. The CDR3 has 17 residues. Germline CDR1 is LNHDA and CDR2 is SQIVND (reference sequence). CDR3 sequence reads: CASSISPVLSGANVLTF. CDR3 bases: TGTGCCAGTAGTATAAGTCCAGTCCTCTCTGGGGCCAACGTCCTGACTTTC. The whole variable domain, filled in from reference TRBV19 and TRBJ2-6, reads DGGITQSPKYLFRKEGQNVTLSCEQNLNHDAMYWYRQDPGQGLRLIYYSQIVNDFQKGDIAEGYSVSREKKESFPLTVTSAQKNPTAFYLCASSISPVLSGANVLTFGAGSRLTVL.

The chain carries TRBV19 and TRBJ2-7; 11 bases are shared with TRBD1. The germline V gene has CDR1 LNHDA and CDR2 SQIVND (reference sequence). The CDR3 is made up of 16 amino acids. Trimming at V came to 3 bases and at J to 5 bases, leaving 9 bases not matched to a gene. DNA of the CDR3: TGTGCCAGTAGTATCTGGACAGGGGGCAAGAAGGACGAGCAGTACTTC. Translating gives CASSIWTGGKKDEQYF.

The sample holds one count of this clone. This sequence joins TRBV30 and TRBJ1-1, with D perhaps matching TRBD1 (6 bases). V was pared by 2 bases and J by 8 bases, with 24 bases between. The germline V gene has CDR1 GTSNPN and CDR2 SVGIG (reference sequence). The CDR3 loop spans 16 amino acids. For the CDR3, the DNA is TGTGCCTGGAGTTCCCCCCGTCAACCGGGACAAATAGAAGCTTTCTTT. Translation gives CAWSSPRQPGQIEAFF.

The chain carries TRBV6-5 and TRBJ1-6, with TRBD1 matching 9 bases. Germline CDR1 MNHEY, CDR2 SVGAGI. The trim removed 7 bases at V and 7 bases at J, leaving 2 bases unmatched. The CDR3 covers 13 residues. Here the CDR3 reads CASNRGLNSPLHF. DNA of the CDR3: TGTGCCAGCAACAGGGGGCTGAATTCACCCCTCCACTTT.

This clone was found once. The chain links TRBV5-4 to TRBJ2-1; perhaps TRBD2 as D (5 bases). The length of the CDR3 is 16 residues. CDR1 and CDR2 (germline): SGHNT, YYREEE (reference sequence). V was trimmed by 2 bases and J by 0 bases, leaving 12 bases between them. The chain's CDR3 is CASSFRERSSYNEQFF. The CDR3 bases are TGTGCCAGCAGCTTTAGGGAGCGGTCCTCCTACAATGAGCAGTTCTTC.

The chain combines TRBV5-1 with TRBJ1-1; D is ambiguous. V was clipped by 0 bases and J by 0 bases, with 12 bases between them. CDR1 and CDR2 (germline): SGHRS, YFSETQ. The CDR3 has 16 amino acids. CDR3 residues: CASSLGTSRLNTEAFF. CDR3 coding DNA: TGCGCCAGCAGCTTGGGCACTAGTAGGCTGAACACTGAAGCTTTCTTT.

This chain connects TRBV6-1 to TRBJ2-3; 11 nucleotides align to TRBD2. CDR3 length equals 15 residues. Germline values: CDR1 MNHNS, CDR2 SASEGT. V lost 3 bases, J lost 4 bases, and 3 bases stayed unmatched. Written as DNA, the CDR3 is TGTGCCAGCAGTGATCTAGCGGGGGGATCAGATACGCAGTATTTT. This sequence encodes CASSDLAGGSDTQYF.

The chain links TRBV6-5 to TRBJ1-2; possibly TRBD1 for D (5 bases). V lost 6 bases, J lost 4 bases, and 12 bases lay in between. The CDR3 loop spans 13 amino acids. Germline CDR1 MNHEY, CDR2 SVGAGI. The CDR3 here is CASSAGTTYGYTF. The CDR3, as DNA: TGTGCCAGCAGCGCCGGGACTACCTATGGCTACACCTTC.

The CDR3 reads CASRPDSLSPLHF. The CDR3 DNA sequence: TGTGCCAGCAGACCGGACAGTTTATCACCCCTCCACTTT. The chain is built from TRBV12-3 or TRBV12-4 and TRBJ1-6, with D perhaps TRBD1 (6 bases). V was cut by 6 bases and J by 10 bases, with 13 bases left in between. This CDR3 region has 13 residues.

J is TRBJ2-7 and V is TRBV18; TRBD1 matches at 7 bases. The germline V gene encodes CDR1 KGHSH and CDR2 LQKENI. This CDR3 spans 16 amino acids. J gave up 2 bases and V 0 bases, and 7 bases lay outside the gene matches. The CDR3 coding sequence is TGTGCCAGCTCACCACCAGAGGGGGCATGGACCTACGAGCAGTACTTC. Amino acids: CASSPPEGAWTYEQYF. Full variable domain (remainder filled in from reference TRBV18 and TRBJ2-7): NAGVMQNPRHLVRRRGQEARLRCSPMKGHSHVYWYRQLPEEGLKFMVYLQKENIIDESGMPKERFSAEFPKEGPSILRIQQVVRGDSAAYFCASSPPEGAWTYEQYFGPGTRLTVT.

This clone was detected only a few times. The V gene is TRBV6-5, the J gene TRBJ2-3; TRBD2 matches 8 bases. The CDR3 contains 14 residues. Looked up from germline, CDR1 is MNHEY and CDR2 is SVGAGI. V gave up 7 bases and J gave up 4 bases; unmatched junction bases: 7. The CDR3 bases are TGTGCCAGCACCCCCCTAGCGGGTGCAGATACGCAGTATTTT. Translation: CASTPLAGADTQYF.

In its sample, this clone was seen a few times. The V call is TRBV27, the J call TRBJ1-6, with 7 bases that match TRBD1. The CDR3 loop spans 15 amino acids. Trimming cost V 5 bases and J 3 bases; bases outside gene matches: 4. CDR1 is MNHEY, CDR2 SMNVEV, per germline (reference sequence). The CDR3 sequence: CASSPGTDYNSPLHF. CDR3 bases: TGTGCCAGCAGTCCCGGGACAGACTATAATTCACCCCTCCACTTT.

The rearrangement links TRBV6-1 to TRBJ2-2; D may be TRBD2 (6 bases). V was trimmed by 2 bases and J by 3 bases, leaving 13 bases between them. Germline CDR1 is MNHNS and CDR2 is SASEGT. The CDR3 is 16 amino acids. CDR3 loop: CASSEPSGDYTGELFF. Written as DNA, the CDR3 is TGTGCCAGCAGTGAACCGTCGGGGGACTACACCGGGGAGCTGTTTTTT.

The V gene is TRBV27, the J gene TRBJ1-2; the D is unclear. Germline V CDR1 and CDR2: MNHEY, SMNVEV (reference sequence). V lost 3 bases to trimming and J lost 5 bases, with 13 bases between them. The CDR3 consists of 14 residues. CDR3 sequence reads: CASSFAGVAYGYTF. The CDR3 nucleotides read TGTGCCAGCAGTTTTGCGGGTGTTGCGTATGGCTACACCTTC.

This chain uses TRBV5-1 with TRBJ1-2; D is ambiguous. This CDR3 contains 15 residues. Per germline, CDR1 SGHRS and CDR2 YFSETQ. V was pared by 4 bases and J by 0 bases, with 13 bases between. This chain's CDR3 is CASSPGGGSNYGYTF. The CDR3 nucleotides are TGCGCCAGCAGCCCGGGTGGAGGCTCTAACTATGGCTACACCTTC.

This chain connects TRBV7-2 to TRBJ1-3; D ambiguous. Trimming removed 4 bases at V and 1 base at J, with 5 bases between. Germline lookup yields CDR1 SGHTA and CDR2 FQGNSA. The CDR3 loop spans 13 amino acids. The CDR3 nucleotides are TGTGCCAGCAGCTGGGCGTCTGGAAACACCATATATTTT. This encodes CASSWASGNTIYF.

The V and J genes are TRBV11-2 and TRBJ1-1; unclear D gene. Germline V CDR1 and CDR2: SGHAT, FQNNGV. V lost 3 bases, J lost 4 bases, and 12 bases lay in between. This CDR3 has 14 residues. CDR3 DNA sequence: TGTGCCAGCAGCTTTGTGGGCGCCGGCACTGAAGCTTTCTTT. Translation gives CASSFVGAGTEAFF.

The chain uses TRBV28 and TRBJ2-2; TRBD1 aligns across 8 bases. The J segment lost 2 bases and the V segment lost 5 bases, leaving 13 bases of the junction unmatched. This CDR3 spans 18 amino acids. Germline V gene data show CDR1 as MDHEN and CDR2 as SYDVKM. This CDR3 reads CASSNRGYRDSNTGELFF. The CDR3, as DNA: TGTGCCAGCAGTAACAGGGGGTACAGGGATTCAAACACCGGGGAGCTGTTTTTT.

The chain carries TRBV11-2 and TRBJ2-7; D is undetermined. This CDR3 region has 13 residues. Germline-derived CDR1 and CDR2 are SGHAT and FQNNGV. Trimming took off 1 base at V and 7 bases at J, with 11 bases between the two ends. The CDR3 DNA reads TGTGCCAGCAGCTTAGGGGCACCTTTGGAGCAGTACTTC. Amino acid sequence: CASSLGAPLEQYF.